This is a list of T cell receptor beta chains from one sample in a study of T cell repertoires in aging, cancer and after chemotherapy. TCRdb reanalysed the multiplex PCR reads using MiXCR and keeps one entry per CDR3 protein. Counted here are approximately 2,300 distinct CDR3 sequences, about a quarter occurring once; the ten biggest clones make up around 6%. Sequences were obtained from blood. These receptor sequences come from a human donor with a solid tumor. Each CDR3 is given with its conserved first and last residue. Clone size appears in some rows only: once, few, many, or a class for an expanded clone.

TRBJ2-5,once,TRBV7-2,CASSLGLAGGQETQYF
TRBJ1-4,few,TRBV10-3,CAISAGSVNEKLFF
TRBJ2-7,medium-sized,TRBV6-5,CASSYQPSGGTGGYEQYF
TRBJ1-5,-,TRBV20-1,CSASRRDQPQHF
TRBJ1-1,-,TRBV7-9,CASSFWGGVHTEAFF
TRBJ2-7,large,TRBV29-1,CSVASGAYEQYF
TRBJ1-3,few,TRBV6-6,CASSIGQGSGNTIYF
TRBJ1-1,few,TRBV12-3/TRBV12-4,CASSSGVSTEAFF
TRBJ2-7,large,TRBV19,CASSIDGTAQYF
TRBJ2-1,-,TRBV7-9,CASSLWEAGNEQFF
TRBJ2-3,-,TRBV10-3,CAISGTGRTDTQYF
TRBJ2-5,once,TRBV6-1,CASSEWGLDRETQYF
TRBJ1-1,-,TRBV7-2,CASSLGRQGRPTEAFF
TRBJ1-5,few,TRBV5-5,CASSATGASNQPQHF
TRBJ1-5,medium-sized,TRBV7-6,CASSLGTDQPQHF
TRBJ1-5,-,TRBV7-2,CASSLYGNQPQHF
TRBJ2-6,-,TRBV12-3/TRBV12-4,CDSGPGQGFSGANVLTF
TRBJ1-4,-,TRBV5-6,CASSFGQGGEKLFF
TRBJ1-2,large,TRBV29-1,CSAQNSDYGYTF
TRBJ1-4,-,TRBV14,CASSLTGGGGEKLFF
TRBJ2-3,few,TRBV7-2,CASSLVAHFTDTQYF
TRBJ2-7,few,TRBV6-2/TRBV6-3,CASTPSGSYEQYF
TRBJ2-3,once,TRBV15,CATSTGSTDTQYF
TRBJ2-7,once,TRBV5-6,CASSMGLAGVGEQYF
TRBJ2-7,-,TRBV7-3,CASSLQAGPPYEQYF
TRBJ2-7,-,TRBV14,CASSQVSSGRAYEQYF
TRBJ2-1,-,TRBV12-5,CASGLALTSGSSYNEQFF
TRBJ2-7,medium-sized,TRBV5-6,CASSPPGLAGSLSYEQYF
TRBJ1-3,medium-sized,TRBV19,CASSITGSSGNTIYF
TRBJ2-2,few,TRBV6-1,CASRRRGGGNTGELFF
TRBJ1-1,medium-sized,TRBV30,CAWSGGDLTEAFF
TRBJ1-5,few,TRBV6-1,CASSEAWGPQHF
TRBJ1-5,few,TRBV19,CASSITAGGRNQPQHF
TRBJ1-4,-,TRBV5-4,CASSAGRVHEKLFF
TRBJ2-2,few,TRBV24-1,CATQDSGVKSGELFF
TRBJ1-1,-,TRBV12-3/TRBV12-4,CASSPPVGFEAFF
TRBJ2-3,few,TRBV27,CASSLSSWGTDTQYF
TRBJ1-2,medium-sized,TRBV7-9,CASSFAFDRGPGYTF
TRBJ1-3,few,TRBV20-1,CSAIPEHLKNTIYF
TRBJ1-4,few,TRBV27,CASSLRDRGEKLFF
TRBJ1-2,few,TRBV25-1,CASSGAWTDYGYTF
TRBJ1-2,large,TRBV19,CASSSGGYGYTF
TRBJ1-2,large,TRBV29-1,CSVQPLQGSYGYTF
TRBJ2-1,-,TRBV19,CASSSRLLATFNEQFF
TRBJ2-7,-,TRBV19,CASSPRNSGSWDEQYF
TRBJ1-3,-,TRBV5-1,CASSLLGSTSVRNTIYF
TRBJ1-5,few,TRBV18,CASSPTGNNQPQHF
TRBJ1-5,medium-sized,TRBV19,CASSRGTGGVNQPQHF
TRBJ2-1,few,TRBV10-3,CAITEPNEGSEQFF
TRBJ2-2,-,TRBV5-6,CASSLGRANTGELFF